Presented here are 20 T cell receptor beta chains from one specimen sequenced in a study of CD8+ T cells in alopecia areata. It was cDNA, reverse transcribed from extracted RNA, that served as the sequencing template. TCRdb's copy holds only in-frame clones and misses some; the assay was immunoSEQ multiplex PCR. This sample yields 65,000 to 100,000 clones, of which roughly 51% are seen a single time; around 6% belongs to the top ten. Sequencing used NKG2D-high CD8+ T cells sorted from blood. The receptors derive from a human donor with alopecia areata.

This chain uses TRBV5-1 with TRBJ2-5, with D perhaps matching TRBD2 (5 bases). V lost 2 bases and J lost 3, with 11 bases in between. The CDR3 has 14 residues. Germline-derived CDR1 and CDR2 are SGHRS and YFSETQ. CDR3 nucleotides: TGCGCCAGCAGCTTCGGTTTGGGAGAAGAGACCCAGTACTTC. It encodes CASSFGLGEETQYF.

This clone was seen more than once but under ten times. The CDR3 reads CASSQAGNEQFF. In nucleotides, the CDR3 is TGTGCCAGCAGCCAAGCGGGCAATGAGCAGTTCTTC. V is TRBV27 and J is TRBJ2-1; a possible D gene is TRBD2 (6 bases). Trimming cost V 6 bases and J 6 bases, with 9 bases left between them. The CDR3 covers 12 residues. The germline V gene encodes CDR1 MNHEY and CDR2 SMNVEV (reference sequence).

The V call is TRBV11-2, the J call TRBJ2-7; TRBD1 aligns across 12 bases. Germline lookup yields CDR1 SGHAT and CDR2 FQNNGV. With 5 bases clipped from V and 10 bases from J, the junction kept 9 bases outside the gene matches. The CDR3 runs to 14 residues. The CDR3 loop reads CASSDRDRGLEQYF. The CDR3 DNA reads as TGTGCCAGCAGCGACCGGGACAGGGGGCTAGAACAGTACTTC.

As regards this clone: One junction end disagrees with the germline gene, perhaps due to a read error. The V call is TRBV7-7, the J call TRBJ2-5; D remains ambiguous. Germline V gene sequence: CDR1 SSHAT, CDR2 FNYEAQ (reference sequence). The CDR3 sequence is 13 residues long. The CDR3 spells CASSLRHQETQYF. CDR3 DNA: TGTGCTAGCAGCTTACGCCACCAAGAGACCCAGTACTTC.

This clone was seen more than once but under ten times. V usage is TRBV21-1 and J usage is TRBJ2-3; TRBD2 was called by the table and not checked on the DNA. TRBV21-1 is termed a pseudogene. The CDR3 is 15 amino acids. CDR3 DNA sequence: TGTGCCAGCCGTGACGGGACTAGCGGGGTGGATACGCAGTATTTT. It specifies CASRDGTSGVDTQYF.

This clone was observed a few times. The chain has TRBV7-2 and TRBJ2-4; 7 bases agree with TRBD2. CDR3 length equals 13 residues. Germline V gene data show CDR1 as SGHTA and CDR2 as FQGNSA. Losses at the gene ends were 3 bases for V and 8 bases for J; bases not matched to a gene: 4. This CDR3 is CASSLGGLDIQYF. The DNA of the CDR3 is TGTGCCAGCAGCTTGGGGGGGTTGGACATTCAGTACTTC.

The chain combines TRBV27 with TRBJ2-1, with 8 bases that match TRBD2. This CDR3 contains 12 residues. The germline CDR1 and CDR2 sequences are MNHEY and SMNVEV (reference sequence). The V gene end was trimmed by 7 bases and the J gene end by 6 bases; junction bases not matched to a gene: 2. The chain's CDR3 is CASNSGGNEQFF. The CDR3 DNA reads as TGTGCCAGCAACAGCGGGGGCAATGAGCAGTTCTTC.

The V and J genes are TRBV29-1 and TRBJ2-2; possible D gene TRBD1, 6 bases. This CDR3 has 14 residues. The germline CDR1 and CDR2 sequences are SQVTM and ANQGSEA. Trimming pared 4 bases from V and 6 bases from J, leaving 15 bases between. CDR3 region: CSVVGFEGAGELFF. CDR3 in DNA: TGCAGCGTTGTAGGTTTTGAGGGGGCCGGGGAGCTGTTTTTT.

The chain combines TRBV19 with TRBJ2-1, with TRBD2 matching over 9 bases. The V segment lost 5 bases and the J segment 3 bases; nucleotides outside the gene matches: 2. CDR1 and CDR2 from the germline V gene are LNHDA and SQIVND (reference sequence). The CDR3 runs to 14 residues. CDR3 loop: CASSPAGGYNEQFF. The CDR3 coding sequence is TGTGCCAGTAGTCCAGCGGGGGGCTACAATGAGCAGTTCTTC.

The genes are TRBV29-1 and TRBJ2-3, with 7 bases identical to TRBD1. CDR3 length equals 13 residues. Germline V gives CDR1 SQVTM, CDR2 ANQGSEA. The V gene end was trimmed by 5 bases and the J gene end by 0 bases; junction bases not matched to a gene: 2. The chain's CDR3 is CSVLDRSTDTQYF. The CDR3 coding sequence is TGCAGCGTTCTGGACAGGAGCACAGATACGCAGTATTTT.

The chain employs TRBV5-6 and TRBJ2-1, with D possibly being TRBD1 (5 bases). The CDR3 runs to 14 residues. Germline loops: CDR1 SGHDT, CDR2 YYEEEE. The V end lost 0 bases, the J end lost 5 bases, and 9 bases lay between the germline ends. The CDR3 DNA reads TGTGCCAGCAGCTTGGGGGTAGGGGACAATGAGCAGTTCTTC. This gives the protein CASSLGVGDNEQFF.

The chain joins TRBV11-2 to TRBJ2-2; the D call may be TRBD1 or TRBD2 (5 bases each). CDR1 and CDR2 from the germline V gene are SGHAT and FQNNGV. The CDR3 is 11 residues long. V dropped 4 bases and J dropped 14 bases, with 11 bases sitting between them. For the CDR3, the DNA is TGTGCCAGCAGCTCACCTGGGGGACTGTTTTTT. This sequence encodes CASSSPGGLFF.

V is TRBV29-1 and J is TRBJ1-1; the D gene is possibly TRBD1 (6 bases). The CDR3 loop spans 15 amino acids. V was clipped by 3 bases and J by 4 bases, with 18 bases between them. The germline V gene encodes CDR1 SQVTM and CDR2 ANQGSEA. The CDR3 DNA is TGCAGCGTTGACCCAGGGGCCGGCGGGTTCACTGAAGCTTTCTTT. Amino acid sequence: CSVDPGAGGFTEAFF.

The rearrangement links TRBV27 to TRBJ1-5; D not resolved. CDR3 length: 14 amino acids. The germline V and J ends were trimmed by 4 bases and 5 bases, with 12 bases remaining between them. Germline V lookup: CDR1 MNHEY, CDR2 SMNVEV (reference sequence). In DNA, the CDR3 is TGTGCCAGCAGTTCCTCCGGGAGCTATCAGCCCCAGCATTTT. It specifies CASSSSGSYQPQHF.

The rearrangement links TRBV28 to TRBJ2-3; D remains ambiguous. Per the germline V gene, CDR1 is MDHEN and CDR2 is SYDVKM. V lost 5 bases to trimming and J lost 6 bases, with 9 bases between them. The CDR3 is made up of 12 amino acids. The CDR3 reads CASSARPDTQYF. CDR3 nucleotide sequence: TGTGCCAGCAGTGCCAGACCTGATACGCAGTATTTT.

The CDR3 reads CSVEEGTGGRGKKTQYF. The DNA for the CDR3 is TGCAGCGTTGAAGAGGGAACTGGGGGCAGGGGAAAAAAGACCCAGTACTTC. This chain connects TRBV29-1 to TRBJ2-5; D might be TRBD1 (6 bases). Germline CDR1 reads SQVTM; CDR2 reads ANQGSEA. V lost 0 bases to trimming and J lost 6 bases, with 23 bases between them. The CDR3 covers 17 residues.

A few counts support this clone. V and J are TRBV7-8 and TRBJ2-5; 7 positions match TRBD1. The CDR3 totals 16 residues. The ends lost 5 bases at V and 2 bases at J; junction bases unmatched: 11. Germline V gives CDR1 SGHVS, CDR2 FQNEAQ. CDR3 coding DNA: TGTGCCAGCAGCCTACCCCGGGACAGTGCTCAAGAGACCCAGTACTTC. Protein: CASSLPRDSAQETQYF.

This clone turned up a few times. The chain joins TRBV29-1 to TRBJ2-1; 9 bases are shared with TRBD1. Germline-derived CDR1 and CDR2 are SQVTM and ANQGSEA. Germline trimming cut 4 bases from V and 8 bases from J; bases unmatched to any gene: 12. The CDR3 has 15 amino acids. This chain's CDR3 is CSVGGGDRGLDEQFF. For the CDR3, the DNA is TGCAGCGTTGGTGGTGGTGACAGGGGGTTGGATGAGCAGTTCTTC.

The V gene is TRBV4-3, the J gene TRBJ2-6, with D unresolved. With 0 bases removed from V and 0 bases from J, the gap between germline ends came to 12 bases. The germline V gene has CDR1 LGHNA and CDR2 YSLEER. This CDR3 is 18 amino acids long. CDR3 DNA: TGCGCCAGCAGCCAAGATCTGGTGTCGACCTCTGGGGCCAACGTCCTGACTTTC. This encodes CASSQDLVSTSGANVLTF.

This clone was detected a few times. CDR3 sequence reads: CASSLSGTFYNEQFF. The DNA of the CDR3 is TGTGCCAGCAGCTTGTCCGGGACTTTCTACAATGAGCAGTTCTTC. This chain links TRBV7-2 with TRBJ2-1, with TRBD2 as a possible D gene (6 bases). Germline CDR1 reads SGHTA; CDR2 reads FQGNSA. With 3 bases removed from V and 3 bases from J, the gap between germline ends came to 12 bases. This CDR3 comprises 15 residues.